Listed below are T cell receptor beta chains from one sample, sequenced in a study of early T cells in non-severe SARS-CoV-2 infection. MiXCR was run by TCRdb on the 5' RACE reads, yielding one entry per CDR3 protein. The sample includes about 22,000 distinct CDR3 sequences, 4% to 5% of them seen just once. What was sequenced was whole blood. The source of these receptors is an adult who was a healthcare worker with PCR-confirmed SARS-CoV-2 infection or an uninfected control (not recorded which). Both conserved end residues are part of each CDR3. The D gene is left open where the match is weak. Expanded clones are given a class, and other clones once, few, many or no size at all.

J: TRBJ2-3
V: TRBV5-4
size: few
D: -
DNA: TGTGCCAGCAGCGGCACAGGGCAGGATACGCAGTATTTT
CDR3: CASSGTGQDTQYF

J: TRBJ2-7
V: TRBV6-5
size: many
D: TRBD1
DNA: TGTGCCAGCAGTTATCAGGGGGCGGGGGAGCAGTACTTC
CDR3: CASSYQGAGEQYF

J: TRBJ1-1
V: TRBV7-3
size: many
D: -
DNA: TGTGCCAGTCGAGAATCTCCCGAGATCGACAACACTGAAGCTTTCTTT
CDR3: CASRESPEIDNTEAFF

J: TRBJ1-2
V: TRBV29-1
size: few
D: -
DNA: TGCAGCGTTGATGACTATGGCTACACCTTC
CDR3: CSVDDYGYTF

J: TRBJ1-3
V: TRBV20-1
size: many
D: -
DNA: TGCAGTGCTAGACAGAGCTCTGGAAACACCATATATTTT
CDR3: CSARQSSGNTIYF

J: TRBJ1-5
V: TRBV7-2
size: -
D: -
DNA: TGTGCCAGCAGCTCTGGCAATCAGCCCCAGCATTTT
CDR3: CASSSGNQPQHF

J: TRBJ1-6
V: TRBV24-1
size: many
D: -
DNA: TGTGCCACGATTAAAGGGGGTCGGAATTCACCCCTCCACTTT
CDR3: CATIKGGRNSPLHF

J: TRBJ1-1
V: TRBV7-2
size: -
D: -
DNA: TGTGCCAGCAGCTTAGGCTGGCCGGTTGAAGCTTTCTTT
CDR3: CASSLGWPVEAFF

J: TRBJ2-2
V: TRBV12-3/TRBV12-4
size: few
D: -
DNA: TGTGCCAGCACCCTCTATGCTGCGAACACCGGGGAGCTGTTTTTT
CDR3: CASTLYAANTGELFF

J: TRBJ2-7
V: TRBV3-1
size: many
D: TRBD1
DNA: TGTGCCAGCAGCCAGCCCGGGACAGGGAGTAGCGAGCAGTACTTC
CDR3: CASSQPGTGSSEQYF

J: TRBJ1-6
V: TRBV11-2
size: many
D: -
DNA: TGTGCCAGCAGCTTAGTTAGCTCCTATAATTCACCCCTCCACTTT
CDR3: CASSLVSSYNSPLHF

J: TRBJ1-1
V: TRBV4-1
size: many
D: -
DNA: TGCGCCAGCAGCCAAGATATTCGGGGGGGCACTGAAGCTTTCTTT
CDR3: CASSQDIRGGTEAFF

J: TRBJ1-5
V: TRBV12-3/TRBV12-4
size: many
D: -
DNA: TGTGCCAGCAGTGTAGGGGGTTTTCTGCTGCATTTT
CDR3: CASSVGGFLLHF

J: TRBJ2-5
V: TRBV3-1
size: many
D: -
DNA: TGTGCCAGCAGCCAAGATTTGACGCCCATCGGAGAGACCCAGTACTTC
CDR3: CASSQDLTPIGETQYF

J: TRBJ2-7
V: TRBV7-2
size: many
D: TRBD1
DNA: TGTGCCAGCAGCTTAGATCAGGGGGCGTACGAGCAGTACTTC
CDR3: CASSLDQGAYEQYF

J: TRBJ1-4
V: TRBV18
size: -
D: TRBD1
DNA: TGTGCCAGCTCACCGGACAGGGCCAGCGAAAAACTGTTTTTT
CDR3: CASSPDRASEKLFF

J: TRBJ2-3
V: TRBV2
size: few
D: TRBD2
DNA: TGTGCCAGCTTAGCGGGGGGGCGTACAGATACGCAGTATTTT
CDR3: CASLAGGRTDTQYF